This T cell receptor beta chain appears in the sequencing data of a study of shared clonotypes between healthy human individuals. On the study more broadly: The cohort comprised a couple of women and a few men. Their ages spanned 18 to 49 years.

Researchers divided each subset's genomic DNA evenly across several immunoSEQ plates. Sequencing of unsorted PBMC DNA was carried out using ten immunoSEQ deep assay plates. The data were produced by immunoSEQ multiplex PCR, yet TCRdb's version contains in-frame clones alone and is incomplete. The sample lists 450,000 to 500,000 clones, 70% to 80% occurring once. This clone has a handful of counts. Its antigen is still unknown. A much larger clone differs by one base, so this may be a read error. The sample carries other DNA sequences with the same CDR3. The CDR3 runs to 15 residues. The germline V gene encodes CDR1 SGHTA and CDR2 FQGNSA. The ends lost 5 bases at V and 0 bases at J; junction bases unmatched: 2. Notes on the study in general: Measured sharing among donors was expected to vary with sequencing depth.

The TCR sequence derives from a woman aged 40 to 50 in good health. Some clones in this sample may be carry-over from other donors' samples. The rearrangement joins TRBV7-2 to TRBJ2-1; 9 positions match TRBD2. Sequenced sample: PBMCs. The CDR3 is CASSVSGSSYNEQFF. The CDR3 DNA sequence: TGTGCCAGCAGCGTTAGCGGGAGCTCCTACAATGAGCAGTTCTTC.